Following are 31 T cell receptor beta chains from one sample sequenced in a study of tumor-infiltrating lymphocytes in primary liver carcinoma. Constant-region priming of 500 to 550 ng total RNA yielded TCR beta cDNA. Libraries for TCR beta were built through three nested multiplex PCR rounds, which together made up a slightly modified ARM-PCR procedure. TRBV1-TRBV30 forward and Cbeta reverse primers drove the first two approximately 10-cycle rounds. Each CDR3 protein gets one entry after TCRdb re-called the multiplex PCR reads with MiXCR. The table shows about 44,000 distinct CDR3 sequences, with roughly 80% occurring only once. Between roughly 17 and 31 mg of unsorted bulk tissue served as the source from which RNA and DNA were co-extracted. Sequenced input: tumor-adjacent normal liver tissue. The receptors originated from a woman aged 30 to 39 with primary liver carcinoma and hepatitis B virus infection.

Of note for this clonotype: Here the CDR3 omits its conserved ending phenylalanine or tryptophan, so a read error is the likely source. V usage is TRBV4-3 and J usage is TRBJ2-1; the match to TRBD2 covers 7 bases. V trimming: 0 bases; J trimming: 9 bases; junction bases outside the gene matches: 11. The length of the CDR3 is 16 residues. In germline, CDR1 is LGHNA, CDR2 YSLEER. The CDR3 reads CASSQDIGTTPGEQFS. The CDR3 DNA sequence: TGCGCCAGCAGCCAAGATATAGGGACTACCCCCGGTGAGCAGTTCTCT.

Many counts were recorded for this clonotype. CDR3 residues: CASSSRGSGSYWNTGELFF. The CDR3 bases are TGTGCCAGCAGCTCCCGAGGTAGCGGGAGTTATTGGAACACCGGGGAGCTGTTTTTT. The V gene is TRBV7-9, the J gene TRBJ2-2; 9 bases line up with TRBD2. With 4 bases clipped from V and 1 base from J, the junction kept 13 bases outside the gene matches. Germline CDR1 SEHNR, CDR2 FQNEAQ (reference sequence). The CDR3 consists of 19 residues.

This clonotype was counted a few times. The chain carries TRBV18 and TRBJ2-3; D uncertain. The CDR3 totals 13 residues. The germline gives CDR1 KGHSH, CDR2 LQKENI. Trimming shortened V by 4 bases and J by 3 bases, and 8 bases separated the two germline ends. The CDR3 region is CASSLDLTDTQYF. In DNA, the CDR3 is TGTGCCAGCTCACTTGACTTGACAGATACGCAGTATTTT.

As to this clonotype: One end of the junction fails to match germline, which may point to a read error. V usage is TRBV4-2 and J usage is TRBJ2-1; 9 bases map to TRBD2. The CDR3 consists of 17 residues. Germline CDR1 and CDR2: LGHNA and YNFKEQ. The CDR3 loop is CASNQDSDSGSIDEQFF. The CDR3 DNA reads TGTGCCAGCAACCAAGATTCGGATAGCGGGAGTATCGATGAGCAGTTCTTC.

This clonotype was detected once. The CDR3 is CASSAALEIYSYTF. The CDR3 nucleotides read TGCGCCAGCAGCGCTGCGTTGGAGATCTATAGTTACACCTTC. The chain has TRBV4-3 and TRBJ1-2; no definite D call. Per germline, CDR1 LGHNA and CDR2 YSLEER. V was trimmed by 5 bases and J by 11 bases, leaving 21 bases between them. The CDR3 spans 14 residues.

A remark on this clonotype: The missing conserved phenylalanine or tryptophan at the end of this CDR3 makes a read error likely. The DNA is left out, because the CDR3 cannot be placed on it with certainty; the CDR3 is given as TCRdb lists it. V is TRBV6-2 or TRBV6-3 and J is TRBJ2-1; the table's TRBD1 call for D was not verified on the DNA. The CDR3 contains 15 residues when both ends are counted. The germline V gene has CDR1 MNHEY and CDR2 SVGEGT. CDR3: CASISAGTPYNEKFL.

This CDR3 reads CSVLIGGWPVLGELFF. DNA of the CDR3: TGCAGCGTCCTCATAGGGGGATGGCCGGTCCTCGGGGAGCTGTTTTTT. The rearrangement uses TRBV29-1 and TRBJ2-2; TRBD1 might be the D (6 bases). CDR1 is SQVTM and CDR2 is ANQGSEA in the germline V gene. The ends were cut back, 6 bases at V and 7 bases at J, with 24 bases in the middle. The CDR3 runs to 16 residues.

Concerning this clonotype: A clone one base away is much larger, so this may be a read error. The chain employs TRBV7-9 and TRBJ2-3; D might be TRBD2 (6 bases). The CDR3 has 15 amino acids. In germline, CDR1 is SEHNR, CDR2 FQNEAQ (reference sequence). For the CDR3, the DNA is TGTGCCAGCAGCTTTGCGGCAACTAGCACAGATACGCAGGATTTT. As protein: CASSFAATSTDTQDF.

This clonotype was seen ten or more times. This chain joins TRBV6-4 and TRBJ2-1, with 9 nucleotides matching TRBD2. The CDR3 sequence is 16 residues long. With 3 bases clipped from V and 5 bases from J, the junction kept 8 bases outside the gene matches. The germline V gene encodes CDR1 MRHNA and CDR2 SNTAGT. CDR3 nucleotide sequence: TGTGCCAGCAGTGAAAACCCTAGCGGGGTCGACAATGAGCAGTTCTTC. The encoded protein is CASSENPSGVDNEQFF.

In regard to this clonotype: The germline gene is not matched at one end of the junction; a read error may be the cause. The genes are TRBV6-6 and TRBJ2-7, with D perhaps matching TRBD1 (5 bases). The CDR3 totals 13 residues. CDR1 and CDR2 from the germline V gene are MNHNY and SVGAGI (reference sequence). The CDR3 loop reads CASSLTEFYEKYF. The DNA of the CDR3 is TGTGCCAGCAGTTTGACAGAATTCTACGAGAAGTACTTC.

By share of the sample, this clonotype is medium-sized (0.01 to 0.1%). The rearrangement joins TRBV6-5 to TRBJ1-2; D perhaps matches TRBD1 (6 bases). V lost 7 bases, J lost 7 bases, and 16 bases lay in between. This CDR3 comprises 13 residues. Germline V CDR1 and CDR2: MNHEY, SVGAGI. The CDR3 region has the DNA TGTGCCAGCACCTACACGGGGGGCGGTGGCTACACCTTC. Translation gives CASTYTGGGGYTF.

A word on this clonotype: The junction differs from germline at one of its ends, possibly a read error. The chain employs TRBV12-3 or TRBV12-4 and TRBJ2-6, with a tentative D call TRBD2 (6 bases). This CDR3 is built from 18 residues. The CDR3 DNA reads TGTGCCAGCAGTTTAGCAGGACTATCGGGATCTGGGGACAACGTCCTGACTTTC. Translated: CASSLAGLSGSGDNVLTF.

For this clonotype: This CDR3 is missing its conserved last phenylalanine or tryptophan, likely due to a read error. CDR3 nucleotide sequence: TGTACCAGCAGCCATCGGGGGAGCGGGAGCCTCACAGATACGCAGTATTTG. It translates to CTSSHRGSGSLTDTQYL. The chain combines TRBV11-2 with TRBJ2-3; 8 positions agree with TRBD2. CDR1 and CDR2 from the germline V gene are SGHAT and FQNNGV. This CDR3 spans 17 amino acids.

This chain uses TRBV6-6 with TRBJ2-5; the D is unclear. The CDR3 loop spans 14 amino acids. Deletions cut 3 bases from V and 2 bases from J, with 10 bases between. Germline CDR1 and CDR2: MNHNY and SVGAGI (reference sequence). The CDR3 sequence: CASSYGVSQETQYF. The CDR3 bases are TGTGCCAGCAGTTATGGGGTGTCACAAGAGACCCAGTACTTC.

This clonotype was seen only once. At one end, the junction sequence differs from germline, possibly due to a read error. The chain uses TRBV10-3 and TRBJ1-1; D perhaps matches TRBD1 (6 bases). The CDR3 contains 15 residues. From germline, CDR1 is ENHRY and CDR2 SYGVKD. The CDR3 sequence: CVISTGTTLNTEAFF. As DNA, the CDR3 is TGTGTCATCAGCACCGGGACAACACTGAACACTGAAGCTTTCTTT.

This chain links TRBV28 with TRBJ2-7; TRBD2 might be the D (5 bases). V was pared by 9 bases and J by 3 bases, with 24 bases between. This CDR3 is 16 amino acids long. CDR1 MDHEN and CDR2 SYDVKM come from the germline V gene. The CDR3 DNA reads TGTGCCAGGTTCACTAGTGGGAGAACCTCCAACTACGAGCAGTACTTC. Translated: CARFTSGRTSNYEQYF.

This clonotype was picked up many times. The gene calls are TRBV12-3 or TRBV12-4 and TRBJ2-2; D unresolved. The V gene lost 6 bases and the J gene lost 3 bases, with 8 bases spanning the gap. The CDR3 consists of 13 residues. Here the CDR3 reads CASSPTYTGELFF. The CDR3, as DNA: TGTGCCAGCAGCCCTACCTACACCGGGGAGCTGTTTTTT.

Worth noting for this clonotype: Lacking the conserved final phenylalanine or tryptophan, this CDR3 likely reflects a read error. The limits of the CDR3 on the DNA are not certain, so only TCRdb's listed CDR3 is given. The chain joins TRBV11-3 to TRBJ1-6; TRBD1, the table's D call, lacks a check against the DNA. The length of the CDR3 is 15 amino acids, counting both ends. Germline-derived CDR1 and CDR2 are SGHNT and YENEEA. The CDR3 spells CARSVPGAGYSPLDS.

Remarks on this clonotype: The junction and the germline gene differ at one end; a read error may be behind it. This chain connects TRBV13 to TRBJ2-7; TRBD1 aligns across 8 bases. Germline V gives CDR1 PRHDT, CDR2 FYEKMQ (reference sequence). This CDR3 is built from 14 residues. CDR3 amino acids: CTSSDGQGSHEQYF. CDR3 DNA sequence: TGTACCAGCAGCGATGGACAGGGTTCCCACGAGCAGTATTTC.

Remarks on this clonotype: One junction end disagrees with the germline gene, perhaps due to a read error. The chain links TRBV13 to TRBJ1-5; D unresolved. Germline lookup yields CDR1 PRHDT and CDR2 FYEKMQ (reference sequence). The CDR3 is 14 amino acids. CDR3 bases: TGTGACAGCAGCTTAAGTGGAGGCAGTCAGCCCCAGCATTTT. The encoded protein is CDSSLSGGSQPQHF.

As concerns this clonotype: The germline gene is not matched at one end of the junction; a read error may be the cause. V usage is TRBV11-2 and J usage is TRBJ2-7; 7 bases are shared with TRBD2. Looked up from germline, CDR1 is SGHAT and CDR2 is FQNNGV. The CDR3 contains 16 residues. The CDR3 nucleotides read TGTGCCAGCAGCCCTCGGACTAACGGGAGGTCCTACGAGCATTACTTC. Amino acids: CASSPRTNGRSYEHYF. The variable domain in full, completed from reference TRBV11-2 and TRBJ2-7, reads EAGVAQSPRYKIIEKRQSVAFWCNPISGHATLYWYQQILGQGPKLLIQFQNNGVVDDSQLPKDRFSAERLKGVDSTLKIQPAKLEDSAVYLCASSPRTNGRSYEHYFGPGTRLTVT.

For this clonotype: An end of the junction differs from the germline gene, which may be a read error. The chain couples TRBV7-8 to TRBJ2-5, with 9 bases identical to TRBD2. Germline CDR1 is SGHVS and CDR2 is FQNEAQ. The CDR3 spans 19 residues. This CDR3 reads CTSGLAFATASGVKETQYF. DNA of the CDR3: TGTACCAGCGGCTTAGCGTTCGCCACAGCTAGCGGGGTTAAAGAGACCCAGTACTTC.

As for this clonotype: Because it lacks the conserved phenylalanine or tryptophan at the end, this CDR3 is likely a read error. This chain links TRBV11-2 with TRBJ2-7; D may be TRBD2 (6 bases). The CDR3 spans 13 residues. Trimming took off 7 bases at V and 7 bases at J, with 17 bases between the two ends. CDR1 SGHAT and CDR2 FQNNGV come from the germline V gene. CDR3 sequence: CASKRSSGAEQYL. The CDR3 nucleotides read TGTGCCAGCAAAAGGAGTAGCGGAGCTGAGCAGTACTTA.

A note on this clonotype: One end of the junction varies from germline; a read error may be responsible. This rearrangement joins TRBV6-2 or TRBV6-3 to TRBJ1-5; D call uncertain. Germline V lookup: CDR1 MNHEY, CDR2 SVGEGT. CDR3 length equals 16 residues. This CDR3 is CASSYSVARSNQSQHF. The CDR3 DNA reads TGTGCCAGCAGTTACTCGGTGGCGAGGAGCAATCAGTCCCAGCATTTT.

Regarding this clonotype: This may stem from a read error, because a much larger clone lies one nucleotide away. The chain is built from TRBV13 and TRBJ2-7, with D possibly matching TRBD1 (6 bases). The CDR3 totals 16 residues. The V gene lost 5 bases and the J gene lost 4 bases, with 21 bases spanning the gap. In germline, CDR1 is PRHDT, CDR2 FYEKMQ (reference sequence). CDR3 residues: CASSPNKGETRYEQYF. The CDR3 DNA reads as TGTGCCAGCAGCCCCAATAAGGGGGAGACCAGATACGAGCAGTACTTC. Looking up the rest from reference TRBV13 and TRBJ2-7 gives the full variable domain: AAGVIQSPRHLIKEKRETATLKCYPIPRHDTVYWYQQGPGQDPQFLISFYEKMQSDKGSIPDRFSAQQFSDYHSELNMSSLELGDSALYFCASSPNKGETRYEQYFGPGTRLTVT.

This clonotype has just a few counts. This chain links TRBV19 with TRBJ2-3, with a possible D match to TRBD2 (5 bases). Between the trimmed V and J ends, which lost 2 bases and 1 base, there was a span of 13 bases. Germline loops: CDR1 LNHDA, CDR2 SQIVND (reference sequence). The CDR3 contains 16 residues. Here the CDR3 reads CASSISPGTGTDTQYF. CDR3 in DNA: TGTGCCAGTAGTATAAGTCCGGGAACAGGCACAGATACGCAGTATTTT.

Turning to this clonotype: One end of the junction varies from germline; a read error may be responsible. V usage is TRBV7-9 and J usage is TRBJ1-3; D perhaps matches TRBD1 (5 bases). The CDR3 length is 19 residues. The germline CDR1 and CDR2 sequences are SEHNR and FQNEAQ (reference sequence). The CDR3 is CASSLARGTELPSGSTIYF. The CDR3 DNA is TGTGCCAGCAGCTTAGCCCGGGGCACAGAACTACCCTCTGGAAGCACCATATATTTT.

With regard to this clonotype: Sequence at one end of the junction differs from germline and may be a read error. The chain combines TRBV4-3 with TRBJ2-3; D ambiguous. The germline gives CDR1 LGHNA, CDR2 YSLEER. The CDR3 runs 13 residues. As DNA, the CDR3 is TGCGACAGCAGCCAAGAACGCACAGATACACAGTATTTT. Its protein is CDSSQERTDTQYF.

This clonotype was detected only once. Compared with germline, one end of the junction differs, possibly owing to a read error. This sequence joins TRBV11-2 and TRBJ2-7; 9 bases match TRBD1. Germline values: CDR1 SGHAT, CDR2 FQNNGV. CDR3 length: 17 residues. The CDR3 DNA reads TGTGCCAGCGGCTTTCACCTGGGACAGGGAAGGGGTTACGAGCAGTACTTC. It is translated as CASGFHLGQGRGYEQYF. Full variable domain (missing parts from reference TRBV11-2 and TRBJ2-7): EAGVAQSPRYKIIEKRQSVAFWCNPISGHATLYWYQQILGQGPKLLIQFQNNGVVDDSQLPKDRFSAERLKGVDSTLKIQPAKLEDSAVYLCASGFHLGQGRGYEQYFGPGTRLTVT.

At least ten counts were recorded for this clonotype. This chain links TRBV6-2 or TRBV6-3 with TRBJ2-7; no reliable D call. The CDR3 is 13 amino acids. Germline-derived CDR1 and CDR2 are MNHEY and SVGEGT. Trimming removed 5 bases from V and 2 bases from J, with 10 bases in between. The CDR3 here is CASSHDSTYEQYF. DNA of the CDR3: TGTGCCAGCAGTCACGACTCTACCTACGAGCAGTACTTC.

There are a few counts of this clonotype. The genes are TRBV29-1 and TRBJ2-5; D is ambiguous. This CDR3 comprises 12 residues. Germline V CDR1 and CDR2: SQVTM, ANQGSEA. V lost 7 bases and J 5 bases, leaving 14 bases between the germline ends. The CDR3 protein is CSASGRRETQYF. The DNA of the CDR3 is TGCAGCGCCTCGGGTCGGCGTGAGACCCAGTACTTC.